These T cell receptor beta chains were read from a single sample in a study of technical replicates of blood from several donors. The data were produced by immunoSEQ multiplex PCR, yet TCRdb's version contains in-frame clones alone and is incomplete. The sample includes 75,000 to 85,000 clones, approximately 96% of them seen just once. Sample: T cells isolated from PBMCs. The receptors come from a human donor in good health. CDR3s include the opening cysteine and the closing phenylalanine or tryptophan. D genes are given only for firm matches.

V gene: TRBV7-2; J gene: TRBJ1-2; D gene: NA; CDR3 length: 13; CDR3 DNA: TGTGCCAGCAGCTTCGGGACTAACTATGGCTACACCTTC; CDR3 protein: CASSFGTNYGYTF
V gene: TRBV2; J gene: TRBJ2-3; D gene: NA; CDR3 length: 15; CDR3 DNA: TGTGCCAGCAGTGACCCAGCGGGCGGCACAGATACGCAGTATTTT; CDR3 protein: CASSDPAGGTDTQYF
V gene: TRBV12-5; J gene: TRBJ2-1; D gene: NA; CDR3 length: 13; CDR3 DNA: TGTGCTAGTGGTTTTGGAGGAACAGATGAGCAGTTCTTC; CDR3 protein: CASGFGGTDEQFF
V gene: TRBV4-1; J gene: TRBJ1-2; D gene: NA; CDR3 length: 13; CDR3 DNA: TGCGCCAGCAGCCACGACAGGATCCGGGGCTACACCTTC; CDR3 protein: CASSHDRIRGYTF
V gene: TRBV28; J gene: TRBJ1-1; D gene: TRBD1; CDR3 length: 14; CDR3 DNA: TGTGCCAGCAGGGAGACAGGGGGCGCCTCTGAAGCTTTCTTT; CDR3 protein: CASRETGGASEAFF
V gene: TRBV7-3; J gene: TRBJ1-2; D gene: TRBD1; CDR3 length: 14; CDR3 DNA: TGTGCCAGCAGCTCTCGGACAGGGGGAAATGGCTACACCTTC; CDR3 protein: CASSSRTGGNGYTF
V gene: TRBV5-4; J gene: TRBJ1-2; D gene: TRBD1; CDR3 length: 13; CDR3 DNA: TGTGCCAGCAGCCGAGACAGGGTCTATGGCTACACCTTC; CDR3 protein: CASSRDRVYGYTF
V gene: TRBV2; J gene: TRBJ1-5; D gene: NA; CDR3 length: 13; CDR3 DNA: TGTGCCAGCAGTGAAACAGGGCGACAGCCCCAGCATTTT; CDR3 protein: CASSETGRQPQHF
V gene: TRBV6-5; J gene: TRBJ2-2; D gene: TRBD2; CDR3 length: 15; CDR3 DNA: TGTGCCACCCACGGAAATAGCGGGATCACCGGGGAGCTGTTTTTT; CDR3 protein: CATHGNSGITGELFF
V gene: TRBV30; J gene: TRBJ2-7; D gene: NA; CDR3 length: 12; CDR3 DNA: TGTGCCTGGAGCCCGAGGGACTACGAGCAGTACTTC; CDR3 protein: CAWSPRDYEQYF
V gene: TRBV6-5; J gene: TRBJ2-1; D gene: TRBD2; CDR3 length: 15; CDR3 DNA: TGTGCCAGCAGTTACTGGCGGGAGGTTTTAAATGAGCAGTTCTTC; CDR3 protein: CASSYWREVLNEQFF
V gene: TRBV9; J gene: TRBJ2-2; D gene: NA; CDR3 length: 11; CDR3 DNA: TGTGCCAGCAGCGCGGGCGGGGAGCTGTTTTTT; CDR3 protein: CASSAGGELFF
V gene: TRBV2; J gene: TRBJ2-7; D gene: NA; CDR3 length: 14; CDR3 DNA: TGTGCCAGCAGTTGGAAGGGGGAGAGCTACGAGCAGTACTTC; CDR3 protein: CASSWKGESYEQYF
V gene: TRBV6-4; J gene: TRBJ2-5; D gene: NA; CDR3 length: 15; CDR3 DNA: TGTGCCAGCAAGGACCCTGGGGGGGCCTTAGAGACCCAGTACTTC; CDR3 protein: CASKDPGGALETQYF
V gene: TRBV4-1; J gene: TRBJ2-7; D gene: NA; CDR3 length: 14; CDR3 DNA: TGCGCCAGCAGCCAAGCGGTCAGGGGCTACGAGCAGTACTTC; CDR3 protein: CASSQAVRGYEQYF
V gene: TRBV7-8; J gene: TRBJ1-4; D gene: NA; CDR3 length: 14; CDR3 DNA: TGTGCCAGCAGCCTCCAGGGAAGACGGGAAAAACTGTTTTTT; CDR3 protein: CASSLQGRREKLFF
V gene: TRBV19; J gene: TRBJ2-7; D gene: TRBD2; CDR3 length: 16; CDR3 DNA: TGTGCCAGTAGTATTAACTTGGCGGGAGGGCCGTACGAGCAGTACTTC; CDR3 protein: CASSINLAGGPYEQYF
V gene: TRBV13; J gene: TRBJ2-3; D gene: NA; CDR3 length: 15; CDR3 DNA: TGTGCCAGCACCAAACAGGCTAGCGGCACAGATACGCAGTATTTT; CDR3 protein: CASTKQASGTDTQYF